Each of the 11 T cell receptor beta chains below was sequenced from the same sample in a study of CD8 T cells in ankylosing spondylitis. Study results and caveats: Blood of patients with ankylosing spondylitis appeared to be characterized by a TCR beta motif of eight highly homologous variants.

TCRdb reanalysed the 5' RACE reads using MiXCR and keeps one entry per CDR3 protein. The profile shows some 800,000 distinct CDR3 sequences, 10% to 15% of them singletons. Antigen specificity for these receptors is unknown. The sequenced sample was blood, either unsorted or a sorted T cell fraction (not recorded which). The receptors stem from a male donor with ankylosing spondylitis.

This clonotype was detected only a few times. The gene calls are TRBV4-2 and TRBJ2-2, with TRBD1 identical over 10 bases. The CDR3 contains 16 residues. V trimming: 5 bases; J trimming: 3 bases; junction bases outside the gene matches: 6. Germline V gene sequence: CDR1 LGHNA, CDR2 YNFKEQ. CDR3 nucleotides: TGTGCCAGCAGCTTCACCGGGACAGGGGACACCGGGGAGCTGTTTTTT. Its translation is CASSFTGTGDTGELFF.

This clonotype was recorded a few times. The J gene is TRBJ2-7, the V gene TRBV20-1; D is unclear. Germline V gives CDR1 DFQATT, CDR2 SNEGSKA (reference sequence). The V gene lost 1 base and the J gene lost 5 bases, with 12 bases spanning the gap. The CDR3 has 13 residues. CDR3 region: CSARGLVRDEQYF. The CDR3 coding sequence is TGCAGTGCTAGAGGGTTGGTTCGGGACGAGCAGTACTTC.

This clonotype appeared a few times. The chain links TRBV9 to TRBJ2-7; 8 nucleotides line up with TRBD1. Germline V gene lookup returns CDR1 SGDLS and CDR2 YYNGEE. The CDR3 loop spans 16 amino acids. V lost 0 bases, J lost 3 bases, and 8 bases stayed unmatched. CDR3 in amino acids: CASSVATGDSFYEQYF. In DNA, the CDR3 is TGTGCCAGCAGCGTAGCGACAGGGGACAGCTTCTACGAGCAGTACTTC.

This clonotype came up a few times. The chain carries TRBV2 and TRBJ2-3; the D gene is possibly TRBD2 (6 bases). Trimming shortened V by 2 bases and J by 11 bases, and 26 bases separated the two germline ends. The germline V gene encodes CDR1 SNHLY and CDR2 FYNNEI. This CDR3 contains 17 residues. CDR3 loop: CASSESLFAEGRLRQYF. In DNA, the CDR3 is TGTGCCAGCAGTGAAAGTCTCTTTGCGGAGGGCCGGTTGAGGCAGTATTTT.

This clonotype occurred many times. CDR3 residues: CSAHDNSGEQYF. The CDR3 DNA reads as TGCAGCGCTCATGACAACTCGGGCGAGCAGTACTTC. V usage is TRBV29-1 and J usage is TRBJ2-7; D is unclear. The CDR3 is made up of 12 amino acids. Deletions cut 7 bases from V and 6 bases from J, with 16 bases between. Per germline, CDR1 SQVTM and CDR2 ANQGSEA.

In this sample, this clonotype turned up a few times. The chain employs TRBV10-3 and TRBJ2-2; D may correspond to TRBD1 or TRBD2 (5 bases each). CDR3 length: 15 amino acids. Germline-derived CDR1 and CDR2 are ENHRY and SYGVKD. Trimming cost V 6 bases and J 3 bases, with 14 bases left between them. The CDR3 sequence: CAIRNRGGDTGELFF. DNA for the CDR3: TGTGCCATCAGGAACCGTGGGGGAGACACCGGGGAGCTGTTTTTT.

The CDR3 region is CASSPLGGSTDTQYF. The CDR3 coding sequence is TGTGCCAGCAGCCCCCTGGGGGGGTCCACAGATACGCAGTATTTT. V gene TRBV13 combines with J gene TRBJ2-3; the match to TRBD2 covers 7 bases. The CDR3 has 15 residues. The germline CDR1 and CDR2 sequences are PRHDT and FYEKMQ (reference sequence). V shed 5 bases and J 2 bases; nucleotides not matched to a gene: 7.

J is TRBJ2-7 and V is TRBV5-1; tentatively, D is TRBD2 (5 bases). The CDR3 spans 15 residues. V was shortened by 4 bases and J by 0 bases, with 14 bases between the two germline ends. CDR1 SGHRS and CDR2 YFSETQ come from the germline V gene. CDR3 nucleotides: TGCGCCAGCAGCCGGGATCTGGGAAGCTCCTACGAGCAGTACTTC. As protein: CASSRDLGSSYEQYF.

This clonotype was picked up many times. The chain joins TRBV6-2 or TRBV6-3 to TRBJ2-1; D is perhaps TRBD1 (5 bases). This CDR3 region has 12 residues. Germline V gene lookup returns CDR1 MNHEY and CDR2 SVGEGT. V lost 4 bases and J lost 6, with 7 bases in between. The CDR3 DNA sequence: TGTGCCAGCAGTTCAGGGTTCAATGAGCAGTTCTTC. It translates to CASSSGFNEQFF.

This clonotype was seen a handful of times. The chain's CDR3 is CAISDKRQETQYF. The CDR3 coding sequence is TGTGCCATCAGTGATAAGCGTCAAGAGACCCAGTACTTC. The chain has TRBV10-3 and TRBJ2-5; D remains unclear. Trimming removed 3 bases at V and 2 bases at J, with 7 bases between. This CDR3 is built from 13 residues. In germline, CDR1 is ENHRY, CDR2 SYGVKD.

This clonotype was detected a few times. The genes are TRBV7-2 and TRBJ2-5; possibly TRBD2 for D (6 bases). In germline, CDR1 is SGHTA, CDR2 FQGNSA. V was clipped by 5 bases and J by 3 bases, with 13 bases between them. The CDR3 totals 14 residues. In DNA, the CDR3 is TGTGCCAGCAGCCTCGGAAGGAGGGAAGAGACCCAGTACTTC. It encodes CASSLGRREETQYF.